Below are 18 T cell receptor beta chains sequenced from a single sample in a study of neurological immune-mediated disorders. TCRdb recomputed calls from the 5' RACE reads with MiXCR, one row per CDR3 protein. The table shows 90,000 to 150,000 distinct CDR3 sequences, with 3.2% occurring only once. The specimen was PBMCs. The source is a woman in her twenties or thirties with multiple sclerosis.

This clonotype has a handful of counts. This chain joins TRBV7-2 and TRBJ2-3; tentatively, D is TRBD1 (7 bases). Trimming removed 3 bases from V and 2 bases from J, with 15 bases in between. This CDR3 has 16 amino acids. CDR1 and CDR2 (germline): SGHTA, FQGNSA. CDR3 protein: CASSLTGRRATDTQYF. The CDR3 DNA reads TGTGCCAGCAGCTTGACAGGGAGGAGGGCCACAGATACGCAGTATTTT.

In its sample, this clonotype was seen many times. The chain's CDR3 is CASTPPGTAKFF. CDR3 nucleotides: TGTGCCAGCACCCCGCCCGGGACTGCCAAGTTCTTC. V gene TRBV7-2 combines with J gene TRBJ2-1; D is perhaps TRBD2 (6 bases). V dropped 7 bases and J dropped 14 bases, with 18 bases sitting between them. The CDR3 covers 12 residues. CDR1 and CDR2 (germline): SGHTA, FQGNSA.

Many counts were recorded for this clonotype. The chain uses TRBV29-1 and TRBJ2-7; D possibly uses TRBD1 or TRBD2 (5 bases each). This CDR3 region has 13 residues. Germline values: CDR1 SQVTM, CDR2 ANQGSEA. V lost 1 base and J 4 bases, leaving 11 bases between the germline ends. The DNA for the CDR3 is TGCAGCGTTGAAGGGGGGAACGCATACGAGCAGTACTTC. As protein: CSVEGGNAYEQYF.

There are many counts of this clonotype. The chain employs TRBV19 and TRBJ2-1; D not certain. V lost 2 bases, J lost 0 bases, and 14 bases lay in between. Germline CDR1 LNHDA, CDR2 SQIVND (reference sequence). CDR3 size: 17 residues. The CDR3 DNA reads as TGTGCCAGTAGTATATTGAGCCCTCCTAGCTCCTACAATGAGCAGTTCTTC. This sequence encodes CASSILSPPSSYNEQFF. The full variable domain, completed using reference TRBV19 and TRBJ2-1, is DGGITQSPKYLFRKEGQNVTLSCEQNLNHDAMYWYRQDPGQGLRLIYYSQIVNDFQKGDIAEGYSVSREKKESFPLTVTSAQKNPTAFYLCASSILSPPSSYNEQFFGPGTRLTVL.

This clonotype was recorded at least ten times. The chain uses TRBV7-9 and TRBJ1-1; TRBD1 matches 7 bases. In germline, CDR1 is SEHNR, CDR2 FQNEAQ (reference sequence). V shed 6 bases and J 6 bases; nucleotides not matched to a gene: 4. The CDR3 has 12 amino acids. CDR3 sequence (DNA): TGTGCCAGCAGGAAGACAGGGCCTGAAGCTTTCTTT. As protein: CASRKTGPEAFF.

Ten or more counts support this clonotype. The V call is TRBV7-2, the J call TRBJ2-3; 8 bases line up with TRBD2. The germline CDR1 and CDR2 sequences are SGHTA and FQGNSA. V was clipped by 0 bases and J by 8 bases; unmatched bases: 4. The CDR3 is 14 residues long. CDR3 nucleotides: TGTGCCAGCAGCTTAGCGCTAAGCGGGGGTACGCAGTATTTT. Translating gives CASSLALSGGTQYF.

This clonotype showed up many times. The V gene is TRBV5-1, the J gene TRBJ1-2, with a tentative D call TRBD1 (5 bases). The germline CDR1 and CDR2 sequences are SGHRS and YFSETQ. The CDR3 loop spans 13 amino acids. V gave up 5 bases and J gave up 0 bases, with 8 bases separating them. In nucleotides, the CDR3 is TGCGCCAGCAGTGAGGGGTCTAACTATGGCTACACCTTC. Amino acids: CASSEGSNYGYTF.

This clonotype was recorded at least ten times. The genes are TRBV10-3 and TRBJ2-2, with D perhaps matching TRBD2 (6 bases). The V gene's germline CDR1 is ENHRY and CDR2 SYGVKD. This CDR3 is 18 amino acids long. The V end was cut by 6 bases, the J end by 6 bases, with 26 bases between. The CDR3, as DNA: TGTGCCATCAGCCCCCGGGACCCACAACGGGGGAGTTCCGGGGAGCTGTTTTTT. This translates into CAISPRDPQRGSSGELFF.

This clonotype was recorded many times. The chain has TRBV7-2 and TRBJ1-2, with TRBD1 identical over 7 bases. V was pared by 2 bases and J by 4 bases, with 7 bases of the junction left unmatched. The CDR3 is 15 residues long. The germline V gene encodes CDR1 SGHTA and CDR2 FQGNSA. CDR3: CASSLRQGRGYGYTF. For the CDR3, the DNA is TGTGCCAGCAGCTTACGACAGGGAAGGGGCTATGGCTACACCTTC.

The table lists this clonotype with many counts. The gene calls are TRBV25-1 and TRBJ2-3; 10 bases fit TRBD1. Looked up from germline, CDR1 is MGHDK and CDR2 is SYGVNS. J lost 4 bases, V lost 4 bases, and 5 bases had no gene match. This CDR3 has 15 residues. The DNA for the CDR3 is TGTGCCAGCAGTGCGGCCGGGACAGGGGCAGATACGCAGTATTTT. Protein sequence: CASSAAGTGADTQYF.

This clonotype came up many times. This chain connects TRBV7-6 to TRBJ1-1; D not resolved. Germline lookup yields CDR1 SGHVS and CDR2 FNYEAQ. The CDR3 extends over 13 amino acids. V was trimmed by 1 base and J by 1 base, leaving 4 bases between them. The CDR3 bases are TGTGCCAGCAGCTTAGTCGCGAACACTGAAGCTTTCTTT. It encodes CASSLVANTEAFF.

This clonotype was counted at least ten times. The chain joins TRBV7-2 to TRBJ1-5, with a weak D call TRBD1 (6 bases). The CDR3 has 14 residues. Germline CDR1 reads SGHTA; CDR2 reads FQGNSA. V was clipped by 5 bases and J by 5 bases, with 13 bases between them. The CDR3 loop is CASSPGQRDQPQHF. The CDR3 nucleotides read TGTGCCAGCAGCCCCGGACAGAGGGATCAGCCCCAGCATTTT.

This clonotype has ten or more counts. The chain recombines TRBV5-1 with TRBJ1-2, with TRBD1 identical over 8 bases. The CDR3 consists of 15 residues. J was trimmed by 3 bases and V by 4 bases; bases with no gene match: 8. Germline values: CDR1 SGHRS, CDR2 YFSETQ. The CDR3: CASSPDRGGDYGYTF. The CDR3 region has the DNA TGCGCCAGCAGCCCTGACAGGGGAGGGGACTATGGCTACACCTTC. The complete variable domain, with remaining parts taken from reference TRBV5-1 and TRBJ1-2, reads KAGVTQTPRYLIKTRGQQVTLSCSPISGHRSVSWYQQTPGQGLQFLFEYFSETQRNKGNFPGRFSGRQFSNSRSEMNVSTLELGDSALYLCASSPDRGGDYGYTFGSGTRLTVV.

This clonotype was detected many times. CDR3 DNA: TGCGCCAGCAGCTTCCAGCGGGGGGGTGCAGATACGCAGTATTTT. Its protein product is CASSFQRGGADTQYF. The chain joins TRBV5-1 to TRBJ2-3; 10 bases line up with TRBD2. Germline V CDR1 and CDR2: SGHRS, YFSETQ. This CDR3 spans 15 amino acids. The trim removed 2 bases at V and 4 bases at J, leaving 4 bases unmatched.

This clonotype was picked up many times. DNA of the CDR3: TGCGCCAGCAGTATGGGGCAGGGAAACACTGAAGCTTTCTTT. As protein: CASSMGQGNTEAFF. V is TRBV5-1 and J is TRBJ1-1; D may be TRBD1 (5 bases). With 5 bases removed from V and 2 bases from J, the gap between germline ends came to 13 bases. This CDR3 is 14 amino acids long. Germline V gives CDR1 SGHRS, CDR2 YFSETQ. Full variable domain (remainder filled in from reference TRBV5-1 and TRBJ1-1): KAGVTQTPRYLIKTRGQQVTLSCSPISGHRSVSWYQQTPGQGLQFLFEYFSETQRNKGNFPGRFSGRQFSNSRSEMNVSTLELGDSALYLCASSMGQGNTEAFFGQGTRLTVV.

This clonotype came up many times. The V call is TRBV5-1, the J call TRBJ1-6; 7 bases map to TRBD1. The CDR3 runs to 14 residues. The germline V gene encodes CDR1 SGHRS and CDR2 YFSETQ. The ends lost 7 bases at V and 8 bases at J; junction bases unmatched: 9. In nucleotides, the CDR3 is TGCGCCAGCGGAATAGACAGGGTGGATTCACCCCTCCACTTT. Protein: CASGIDRVDSPLHF.

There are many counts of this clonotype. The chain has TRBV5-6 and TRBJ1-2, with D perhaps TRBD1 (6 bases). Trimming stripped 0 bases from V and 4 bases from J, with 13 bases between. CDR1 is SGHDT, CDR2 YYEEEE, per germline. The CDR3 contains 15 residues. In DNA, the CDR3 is TGTGCCAGCAGCTTGGTGCAGGGACACTTCTATGGCTACACCTTC. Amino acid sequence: CASSLVQGHFYGYTF. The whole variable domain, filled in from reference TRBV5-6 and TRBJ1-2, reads DAGVTQSPTHLIKTRGQQVTLRCSPKSGHDTVSWYQQALGQGPQFIFQYYEEEERQRGNFPDRFSGHQFPNYSSELNVNALLLGDSALYLCASSLVQGHFYGYTFGSGTRLTVV.

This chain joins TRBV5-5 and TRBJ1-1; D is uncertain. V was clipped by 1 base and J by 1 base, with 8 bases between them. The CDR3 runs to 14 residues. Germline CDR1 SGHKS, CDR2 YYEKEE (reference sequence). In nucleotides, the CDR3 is TGTGCCAGCAGCTTGTTTGGGGAGAACACTGAAGCTTTCTTT. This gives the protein CASSLFGENTEAFF.